The TCR beta chain described here comes from a study of blood T cell repertoires in COVID-19. About the research overall: The United States, Italy and Spain were the sources of the acute and convalescent COVID-19 samples. Nucleic acid was either cDNA or gDNA, and it came from T cells, B-cell-depleted T cells, or PBMCs.

Recruited during active infection, patients (from Seattle) were subsequently followed longitudinally. The CDR3 runs to 15 residues. In germline, CDR1 is LGHDT, CDR2 YNNKEL (reference sequence). V lost 3 bases and J lost 2; bases outside the gene matches: 3. Methods used by the authors: By means of reference gene primer amplification, nucleated cell counts were estimated. Here immunoSEQ multiplex PCR was the method, and the copy in TCRdb shows in-frame clones only, minus some. From that table come the V and J calls and clone size; the DNA was used to work out D and trimming. The sample yields roughly 200,000 clones, 75% to 85% seen once.

V usage is TRBV3-1 (or the pseudogene TRBV3-2) and J usage is TRBJ2-7; 11 bases match TRBD2. Sequenced sample: peripheral blood. The origin of this receptor is a woman aged 30 to 39 with COVID-19, enrolled during active disease. The CDR3 nucleotides read TGTGCCAGCAGCCATAGGGGACTAGCGGCCTACGAGCAGTACTTC. Its translation is CASSHRGLAAYEQYF.